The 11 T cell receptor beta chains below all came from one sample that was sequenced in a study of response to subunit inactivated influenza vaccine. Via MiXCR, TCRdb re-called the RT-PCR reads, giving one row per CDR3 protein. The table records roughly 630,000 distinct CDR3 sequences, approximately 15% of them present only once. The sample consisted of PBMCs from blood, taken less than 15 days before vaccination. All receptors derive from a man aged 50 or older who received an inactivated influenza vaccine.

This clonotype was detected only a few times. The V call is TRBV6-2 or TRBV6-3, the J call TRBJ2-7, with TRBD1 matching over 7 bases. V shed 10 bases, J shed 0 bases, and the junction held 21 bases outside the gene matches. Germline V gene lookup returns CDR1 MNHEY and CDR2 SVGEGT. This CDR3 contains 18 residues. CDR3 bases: TGTGCCACGACACTACCGGGACAGCCAGGAACGAGCTCCTACGAGCAGTACTTC. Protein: CATTLPGQPGTSSYEQYF.

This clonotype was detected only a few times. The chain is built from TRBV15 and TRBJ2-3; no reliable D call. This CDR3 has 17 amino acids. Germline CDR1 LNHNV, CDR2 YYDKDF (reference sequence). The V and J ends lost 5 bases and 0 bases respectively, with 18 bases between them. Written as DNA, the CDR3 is TGTGCCACCAGCTCCCTGGGCAGCCGAATTAGCACAGATACGCAGTATTTT. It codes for CATSSLGSRISTDTQYF.

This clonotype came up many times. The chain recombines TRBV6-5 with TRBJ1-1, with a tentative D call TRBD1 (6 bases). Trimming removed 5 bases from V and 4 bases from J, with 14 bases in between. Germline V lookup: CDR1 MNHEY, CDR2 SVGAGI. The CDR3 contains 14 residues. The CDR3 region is CASSNRGGATEAFF. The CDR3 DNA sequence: TGTGCCAGCAGTAATCGAGGGGGGGCCACTGAAGCTTTCTTT.

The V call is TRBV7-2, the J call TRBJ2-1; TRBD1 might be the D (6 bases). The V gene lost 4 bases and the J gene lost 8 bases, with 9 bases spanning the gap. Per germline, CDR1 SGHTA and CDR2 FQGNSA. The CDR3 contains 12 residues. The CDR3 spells CASSSQGHEQFF. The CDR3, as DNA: TGTGCCAGCAGCTCACAGGGACATGAGCAGTTCTTC. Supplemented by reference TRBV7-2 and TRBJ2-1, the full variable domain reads GAGVSQSPSNKVTEKGKDVELRCDPISGHTALYWYRQSLGQGLEFLIYFQGNSAPDKSGLPSDRFSAERTGGSVSTLTIQRTQQEDSAVYLCASSSQGHEQFFGPGTRLTVL.

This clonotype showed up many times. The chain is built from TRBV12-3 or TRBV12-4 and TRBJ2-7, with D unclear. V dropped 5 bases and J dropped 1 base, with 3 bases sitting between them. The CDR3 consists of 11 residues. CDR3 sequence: CASSKSYEQYF. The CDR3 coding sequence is TGTGCCAGCAGTAAATCCTACGAGCAGTACTTC.

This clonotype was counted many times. The CDR3 DNA reads TGCAGTGCAAGTGGACAGGGGATCAGCTATGGCTACACCTTC. Amino acid sequence: CSASGQGISYGYTF. The J gene is TRBJ1-2, the V gene TRBV20-1; TRBD1 aligns across 9 bases. After removal of 6 bases from V and 4 bases from J, the junction contained 9 bases not matched to a gene. The CDR3 loop spans 14 amino acids. Germline CDR1 DFQATT, CDR2 SNEGSKA (reference sequence).

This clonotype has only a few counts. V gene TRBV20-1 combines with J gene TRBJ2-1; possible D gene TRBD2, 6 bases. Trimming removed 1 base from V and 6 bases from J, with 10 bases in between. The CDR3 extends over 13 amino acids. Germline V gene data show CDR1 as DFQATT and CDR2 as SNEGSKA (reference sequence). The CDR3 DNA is TGCAGTGCTAGAGTTGGGGGGATCAATGAGCAGTTCTTC. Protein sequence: CSARVGGINEQFF.

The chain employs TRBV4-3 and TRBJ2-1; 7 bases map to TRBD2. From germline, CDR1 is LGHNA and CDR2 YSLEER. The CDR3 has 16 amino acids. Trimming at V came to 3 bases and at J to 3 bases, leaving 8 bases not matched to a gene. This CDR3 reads CASSQNSGDLYNEQFF. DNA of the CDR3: TGCGCCAGCAGCCAGAACAGCGGGGACCTCTACAATGAGCAGTTCTTC.

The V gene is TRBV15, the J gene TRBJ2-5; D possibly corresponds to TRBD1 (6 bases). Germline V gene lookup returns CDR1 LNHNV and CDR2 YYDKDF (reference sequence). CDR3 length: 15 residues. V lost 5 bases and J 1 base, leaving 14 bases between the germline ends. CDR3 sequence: CATSGDIGFQETQYF. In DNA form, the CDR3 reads TGTGCCACCAGCGGGGACATCGGATTCCAAGAGACCCAGTACTTC.

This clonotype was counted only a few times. The CDR3 here is CASSYSVGRGTDTQYF. DNA for the CDR3: TGTGCCAGCAGTTACTCGGTGGGGAGAGGCACAGATACGCAGTATTTT. The chain has TRBV6-5 and TRBJ2-3; a possible D gene is TRBD2 (5 bases). Germline V lookup: CDR1 MNHEY, CDR2 SVGAGI. V dropped 0 bases and J dropped 1 base, with 11 bases sitting between them. The CDR3 is made up of 16 amino acids.

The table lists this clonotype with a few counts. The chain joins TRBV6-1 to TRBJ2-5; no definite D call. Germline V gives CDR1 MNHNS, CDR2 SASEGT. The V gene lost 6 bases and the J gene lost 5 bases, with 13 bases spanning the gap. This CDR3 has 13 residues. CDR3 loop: CASRASGVETQYF. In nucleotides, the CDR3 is TGTGCCAGCAGGGCGAGTGGGGTTGAGACCCAGTACTTC.